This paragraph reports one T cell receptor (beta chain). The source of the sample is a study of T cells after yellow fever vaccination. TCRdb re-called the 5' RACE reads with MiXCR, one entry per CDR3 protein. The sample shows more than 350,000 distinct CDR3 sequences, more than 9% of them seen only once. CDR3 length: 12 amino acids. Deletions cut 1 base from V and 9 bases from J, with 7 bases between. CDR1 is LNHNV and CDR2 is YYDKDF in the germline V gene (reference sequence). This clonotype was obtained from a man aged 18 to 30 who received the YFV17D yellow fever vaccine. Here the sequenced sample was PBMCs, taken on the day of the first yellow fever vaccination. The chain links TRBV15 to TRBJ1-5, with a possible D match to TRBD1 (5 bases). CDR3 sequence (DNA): TGTGCCACCAGCAGAGGGGGACGGCCCCAGCATTTT. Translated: CATSRGGRPQHF.